The 32 T cell receptor beta chains below come from one sample, sequenced in a study of early T cells in non-severe SARS-CoV-2 infection. TCRdb analysed the 5' RACE reads with MiXCR anew, one entry per CDR3 protein. Of more than 25,000 distinct CDR3 sequences listed, 8.5% to 10% were seen once; the top ten hold roughly an eighth. Sequencing was performed on whole blood. These receptors were taken from an adult who was a healthcare worker with PCR-confirmed SARS-CoV-2 infection or an uninfected control (not recorded which).

The chain links TRBV7-2 to TRBJ2-3, with a possible D match to TRBD2 (6 bases). Germline V gene sequence: CDR1 SGHTA, CDR2 FQGNSA. The CDR3 sequence is 13 residues long. V dropped 6 bases and J dropped 6 bases, with 13 bases sitting between them. The CDR3 nucleotides read TGTGCCAGCAGTCAGTCGGGGAGGGATACGCAGTATTTT. Protein sequence: CASSQSGRDTQYF. Together with reference TRBV7-2 and TRBJ2-3, the CDR3 gives the full variable domain: GAGVSQSPSNKVTEKGKDVELRCDPISGHTALYWYRQSLGQGLEFLIYFQGNSAPDKSGLPSDRFSAERTGGSVSTLTIQRTQQEDSAVYLCASSQSGRDTQYFGPGTRLTVL.

This CDR3 reads CSARDPPGLAGGTDTQYF. The CDR3, as DNA: TGCAGTGCTAGAGACCCCCCGGGACTAGCGGGAGGCACAGATACGCAGTATTTT. This sequence joins TRBV20-1 and TRBJ2-3; TRBD2 matches at 14 bases. In germline, CDR1 is DFQATT, CDR2 SNEGSKA (reference sequence). Losses at the gene ends were 0 bases for V and 1 base for J; bases not matched to a gene: 6. This CDR3 spans 18 amino acids.

This clonotype was observed at least ten times. The chain carries TRBV5-1 and TRBJ2-5; possible D gene TRBD2, 7 bases. The CDR3 length is 14 residues. Trimming shortened V by 0 bases and J by 5 bases, and 11 bases separated the two germline ends. The germline V gene has CDR1 SGHRS and CDR2 YFSETQ. The CDR3 nucleotides are TGCGCCAGCAGCTTGGCGGGGGGCGAGGAGACCCAGTACTTC. Its protein is CASSLAGGEETQYF.

This clonotype was counted a few times. The CDR3 sequence is CSVGGMAEAFF. DNA of the CDR3: TGCAGCGTTGGGGGGATGGCTGAAGCTTTCTTT. The rearrangement uses TRBV29-1 and TRBJ1-1, with D perhaps TRBD1 (5 bases). The CDR3 consists of 11 residues. V was cut by 4 bases and J by 6 bases, with 9 bases left in between. CDR1 and CDR2 (germline): SQVTM, ANQGSEA. Together with reference TRBV29-1 and TRBJ1-1, the CDR3 gives the full variable domain: SAVISQKPSRDICQRGTSLTIQCQVDSQVTMMFWYRQQPGQSLTLIATANQGSEATYESGFVIDKFPISRPNLTFSTLTVSNMSPEDSSIYLCSVGGMAEAFFGQGTRLTVV.

This clonotype was recorded at least ten times. CDR3 DNA sequence: TGTGCCAGCAGGGAGGGAGCAGGGGGGAACACTGAAGCTTTCTTT. It is translated as CASREGAGGNTEAFF. The rearrangement uses TRBV2 and TRBJ1-1, with TRBD1 identical over 7 bases. The germline CDR1 and CDR2 sequences are SNHLY and FYNNEI. Losses at the gene ends were 6 bases for V and 1 base for J; bases not matched to a gene: 8. The CDR3 totals 15 residues. The full variable domain, its missing parts supplied by reference TRBV2 and TRBJ1-1, is EPEVTQTPSHQVTQMGQEVILRCVPISNHLYFYWYRQILGQKVEFLVSFYNNEISEKSEIFDDQFSVERPDGSNFTLKIRSTKLEDSAMYFCASREGAGGNTEAFFGQGTRLTVV.

In its sample, this clonotype was seen many times. The V and J genes are TRBV19 and TRBJ1-3, with TRBD1 matching 9 bases. The trim removed 9 bases at V and 5 bases at J, leaving 5 bases unmatched. CDR1 and CDR2 from the germline V gene are LNHDA and SQIVND (reference sequence). The CDR3 loop spans 13 amino acids. CDR3 amino acids: CASLGTGRNTIYF. The DNA for the CDR3 is TGTGCCAGCCTCGGGACAGGGAGAAACACCATATATTTT.

This clonotype was seen a few times. In DNA, the CDR3 is TGCAGTGCGCTTTCTCCGGGGGGTTCCACAGATACGCAGTATTTT. Translation: CSALSPGGSTDTQYF. The V gene is TRBV20-1, the J gene TRBJ2-3, with TRBD2 matching 7 bases. Germline V CDR1 and CDR2: DFQATT, SNEGSKA (reference sequence). This CDR3 comprises 15 residues. J lost 2 bases, V lost 6 bases, and 11 bases had no gene match.

The sample holds one count of this clonotype. The V and J genes are TRBV20-1 and TRBJ2-3, with 7 nucleotides matching TRBD1. The CDR3 runs 15 residues. The V segment lost 5 bases and the J segment 2 bases; nucleotides outside the gene matches: 10. The germline V gene has CDR1 DFQATT and CDR2 SNEGSKA (reference sequence). CDR3 region: CSAPLPGGSTDTQYF. CDR3 bases: TGCAGTGCTCCGCTGCCAGGGGGTTCCACAGATACGCAGTATTTT.

The sample holds a few counts of this clonotype. The V call is TRBV7-2, the J call TRBJ2-7; tentatively, D is TRBD2 (7 bases). V lost 1 base and J 0 bases, leaving 10 bases between the germline ends. The CDR3 spans 15 residues. The germline CDR1 and CDR2 sequences are SGHTA and FQGNSA. The CDR3 spells CASSLERGASYEQYF. The CDR3 region has the DNA TGTGCCAGCAGCTTAGAACGGGGGGCCTCCTACGAGCAGTACTTC.

J is TRBJ2-4 and V is TRBV3-1; possibly TRBD2 for D (7 bases). CDR1 and CDR2 (germline): LGHDT, YNNKEL (reference sequence). CDR3 length: 16 residues. Trimming left V 6 bases short and J 1 base short, with 16 bases between. CDR3 sequence (DNA): TGTGCCAGCAGTCTCACGGGGGGCCGGGCCAAAAACATTCAGTACTTC. It codes for CASSLTGGRAKNIQYF.

This clonotype is termed medium-sized (0.01 to 0.1%). This chain links TRBV12-3 or TRBV12-4 with TRBJ1-1, with 9 bases lining up with TRBD1. The V and J ends lost 0 bases and 5 bases, in that order; junction bases with no gene match: 4. This CDR3 contains 15 residues. CDR3 protein: CASSLAVTGGTEAFF. The CDR3 nucleotides are TGTGCCAGCAGTTTAGCGGTGACAGGGGGAACTGAAGCTTTCTTT.

Remarks on this clonotype: This may be a read error, as it is one base from a much larger clone. V and J are TRBV30 and TRBJ2-3; the match to TRBD2 covers 7 bases. Per the germline V gene, CDR1 is GTSNPN and CDR2 is SVGIG (reference sequence). The CDR3 covers 12 residues. DNA for the CDR3: TGTGCCTGGGGGGGAGGGAAGGATACGCAGAATTTT. Translated: CAWGGGKDTQNF.

This clonotype was observed at least ten times. The rearrangement links TRBV11-2 to TRBJ2-5; no clear D gene. Deletions cut 5 bases from V and 2 bases from J, with 9 bases between. There are 13 residues in the CDR3. Germline values: CDR1 SGHAT, CDR2 FQNNGV. DNA of the CDR3: TGTGCCAGCAGCCCTCGGCCGCAAGAGACCCAGTACTTC. Protein product: CASSPRPQETQYF.

The gene calls are TRBV7-2 and TRBJ2-1; TRBD2 matches 8 bases. Per germline, CDR1 SGHTA and CDR2 FQGNSA. The CDR3 sequence is 16 residues long. Germline trimming cut 5 bases from V and 12 bases from J; bases unmatched to any gene: 18. The CDR3 loop is CASSISPLGGGRGQFF. The DNA of the CDR3 is TGTGCCAGCAGCATCTCCCCTCTCGGGGGGGGGCGCGGGCAGTTCTTC.

V is TRBV7-9 and J is TRBJ1-5; D is perhaps TRBD1 (5 bases). V was cut by 5 bases and J by 5 bases, with 16 bases left in between. Germline CDR1 is SEHNR and CDR2 is FQNEAQ (reference sequence). The CDR3 loop spans 15 amino acids. CDR3 coding DNA: TGTGCCAGCAGCCACGAGGGGCTCCGGGATCAGCCCCAGCATTTT. It is translated as CASSHEGLRDQPQHF.

There are many counts of this clonotype. In DNA form, the CDR3 reads TGTGCCAGCTCACCTTACCCGAGCTCCTATAATTCACCCCTCCACTTT. Protein: CASSPYPSSYNSPLHF. The chain carries TRBV18 and TRBJ1-6; D not resolved. CDR1 and CDR2 from the germline V gene are KGHSH and LQKENI. V lost 3 bases and J lost 0, with 9 bases in between. The CDR3 sequence is 16 residues long.

This clonotype was observed at least ten times. The chain joins TRBV5-1 to TRBJ1-2, with TRBD1 matching 9 bases. This CDR3 contains 13 residues. CDR1 and CDR2 from the germline V gene are SGHRS and YFSETQ. V was clipped by 4 bases and J by 6 bases; unmatched bases: 4. CDR3: CASSETGGDGYTF. Written as DNA, the CDR3 is TGCGCCAGCAGCGAGACAGGGGGAGATGGCTACACCTTC. The full variable domain, with the rest looked up from reference TRBV5-1 and TRBJ1-2, is KAGVTQTPRYLIKTRGQQVTLSCSPISGHRSVSWYQQTPGQGLQFLFEYFSETQRNKGNFPGRFSGRQFSNSRSEMNVSTLELGDSALYLCASSETGGDGYTFGSGTRLTVV.

There are many counts of this clonotype. V is TRBV6-5 and J is TRBJ2-7, with 7 bases aligning to TRBD1. Germline lookup yields CDR1 MNHEY and CDR2 SVGAGI. V trimming: 7 bases; J trimming: 0 bases; junction bases outside the gene matches: 3. This CDR3 has 13 amino acids. The chain's CDR3 is CASTRDSSYEQYF. CDR3 nucleotides: TGTGCCAGCACTCGGGACAGCTCCTACGAGCAGTACTTC.

V is TRBV5-1 and J is TRBJ2-4; tentative D call: TRBD1 (6 bases). This CDR3 spans 13 amino acids. V was cut by 4 bases and J by 7 bases, with 12 bases left in between. Germline V gene sequence: CDR1 SGHRS, CDR2 YFSETQ. In DNA, the CDR3 is TGCGCCAGCAGCGCGACAGGACCCAACATTCAGTACTTC. Its translation is CASSATGPNIQYF.

The sample holds many counts of this clonotype. This chain links TRBV6-2 or TRBV6-3 with TRBJ2-1; 14 positions match TRBD2. The V gene's germline CDR1 is MNHEY and CDR2 SVGEGT. The CDR3 runs to 17 residues. Trimming cost V 2 bases and J 10 bases; bases outside gene matches: 10. The CDR3 loop is CASSYRGLAGGEREQFF. The CDR3 DNA is TGTGCCAGCAGTTACCGAGGACTAGCGGGGGGTGAGAGGGAGCAGTTCTTC.

This clonotype was counted at least ten times. This chain links TRBV7-2 with TRBJ2-3; TRBD2 agrees at 10 bases. This CDR3 contains 14 residues. The V segment lost 8 bases and the J segment 1 base; nucleotides outside the gene matches: 3. The germline CDR1 and CDR2 sequences are SGHTA and FQGNSA. The CDR3 sequence: CASRTSGGTDTQYF. For the CDR3, the DNA is TGTGCCAGCCGAACTAGCGGGGGCACAGATACGCAGTATTTT.

The CDR3 loop is CASIDRGPYEQYF. The CDR3 DNA reads TGTGCCAGCATCGATCGGGGCCCCTACGAGCAGTACTTC. V and J are TRBV6-2 or TRBV6-3 and TRBJ2-7; D assignment may be TRBD1 or TRBD2 (5 bases each). The CDR3 totals 13 residues. The V and J ends lost 7 bases and 2 bases respectively, with 12 bases between them. The germline V gene has CDR1 MNHEY and CDR2 SVGEGT.

This clonotype showed up many times. The genes are TRBV10-3 and TRBJ1-1; D is unclear. V lost 0 bases and J lost 0, with 2 bases in between. The germline CDR1 and CDR2 sequences are ENHRY and SYGVKD. This CDR3 is built from 13 residues. CDR3 nucleotides: TGTGCCATCAGTGAGTCGCTGAACACTGAAGCTTTCTTT. This encodes CAISESLNTEAFF.

This clonotype was seen at least ten times. This rearrangement joins TRBV7-3 to TRBJ2-1; maybe TRBD1 (6 bases). V lost 5 bases, J lost 3 bases, and 14 bases lay in between. The CDR3 is made up of 15 amino acids. The germline gives CDR1 SGHTA, CDR2 FQGTGA. CDR3 sequence reads: CASSRKKGVYNEQFF. The CDR3 DNA reads TGTGCCAGCAGCCGGAAGAAGGGGGTCTACAATGAGCAGTTCTTC.

Concerning this clonotype: The junction shows a germline mismatch at one end, possibly a read error. This chain uses TRBV6-4 with TRBJ2-1; D might be TRBD1 or TRBD2, each matching 5 bases. The CDR3 runs 13 residues. The germline V gene has CDR1 MRHNA and CDR2 SNTAGT. The CDR3 DNA reads TGTGCCAGCAGTGAGAGGGGTTACAGTGAGCAGTTCTTC. This translates into CASSERGYSEQFF.

This clonotype was recorded many times. The genes are TRBV7-9 and TRBJ2-1; TRBD2 might be the D (5 bases). V lost 8 bases, J lost 4 bases, and 18 bases lay in between. This CDR3 is built from 15 residues. CDR1 and CDR2 (germline): SEHNR, FQNEAQ (reference sequence). The CDR3 region has the DNA TGTGCCAGCCATAGGCCTCGTTCGGGATACAATGAGCAGTTCTTC. It translates to CASHRPRSGYNEQFF.

The V call is TRBV4-3, the J call TRBJ2-6; D unclear. The CDR3 runs 14 residues. The germline CDR1 and CDR2 sequences are LGHNA and YSLEER. V was pared by 0 bases and J by 4 bases, with 4 bases between. The CDR3 sequence: CASSQDFGANVLTF. In DNA, the CDR3 is TGCGCCAGCAGCCAAGACTTCGGGGCCAACGTCCTGACTTTC.

This clonotype was detected many times. The chain uses TRBV7-9 and TRBJ1-6; D perhaps matches TRBD1 (5 bases). The V end was cut by 5 bases, the J end by 9 bases, with 14 bases between. Germline CDR1 SEHNR, CDR2 FQNEAQ (reference sequence). The CDR3 runs to 14 residues. CDR3 in amino acids: CASSLGPAGSPLHF. The CDR3 DNA sequence: TGTGCCAGCAGCCTGGGGCCGGCGGGTTCACCCCTCCACTTT.

Ten or more counts support this clonotype. The rearrangement uses TRBV12-3 or TRBV12-4 and TRBJ1-2; D perhaps matches TRBD1 (5 bases). The CDR3 has 14 amino acids. V dropped 3 bases and J dropped 4 bases, with 12 bases sitting between them. The CDR3: CASSLPGSTYGYTF. The CDR3 DNA reads as TGTGCCAGCAGTTTGCCAGGGAGCACCTATGGCTACACCTTC.

This clonotype showed up just a few times. The chain joins TRBV5-1 to TRBJ1-1; 7 nucleotides match TRBD1. The CDR3 is 14 amino acids. Germline V gives CDR1 SGHRS, CDR2 YFSETQ. V shed 4 bases and J 7 bases; nucleotides not matched to a gene: 10. This chain's CDR3 is CASSGGTVRLEAFF. The CDR3 DNA sequence: TGCGCCAGCAGCGGCGGGACAGTCCGGCTTGAAGCTTTCTTT.

The table lists this clonotype with a few counts. This chain links TRBV7-2 with TRBJ2-7; D unclear. Germline CDR1 reads SGHTA; CDR2 reads FQGNSA. V was cut by 3 bases and J by 1 base, with 7 bases left in between. The CDR3 sequence is 13 residues long. The CDR3 sequence is CASSFSPSYEQYF. CDR3 bases: TGTGCCAGCAGCTTTAGTCCGTCCTACGAGCAGTACTTC.

The chain is built from TRBV18 and TRBJ1-2; D possibly corresponds to TRBD1 (5 bases). Germline loops: CDR1 KGHSH, CDR2 LQKENI. The CDR3 contains 14 residues. Deletions cut 5 bases from V and 2 bases from J, with 12 bases between. The CDR3 is CASSSQGRNYGYTF. CDR3 in DNA: TGTGCCAGCTCATCCCAGGGACGGAACTATGGCTACACCTTC.